A single sample is the source of the 27 T cell receptor beta chains below, sequenced in a study of CD8 T cells in Susac syndrome. A quantity of about 0.5 to 1 ug RNA underwent reverse transcription using random hexamers. TCRdb passed the immunoSEQ multiplex PCR reads through MiXCR, listing each CDR3 protein once. The sample lists approximately 100,000 distinct CDR3 sequences; less than 95% were seen once. Material: CD8+ T cells from PBMCs. The receptor source for this set is a human donor with Susac syndrome.

V is TRBV5-1 and J is TRBJ1-1; D ambiguous. CDR3 length equals 12 residues. The V end was cut by 0 bases, the J end by 7 bases, with 7 bases between. The germline V gene has CDR1 SGHRS and CDR2 YFSETQ. For the CDR3, the DNA is TGCGCCAGCAGCTTGGGGGAAGTTGAAGCTTTCTTT. Residues: CASSLGEVEAFF.

The V and J genes are TRBV14 and TRBJ2-7; TRBD1 is a possible D gene (5 bases). V shed 1 base and J shed 5 bases, with 12 bases lying between them. The CDR3 runs to 14 residues. The germline V gene encodes CDR1 SGHDN and CDR2 FVKESK. The CDR3 loop reads CASSQGVRVHEQYF. The CDR3 coding sequence is TGTGCCAGCAGCCAAGGGGTCAGGGTCCACGAGCAGTACTTC. The whole variable domain, filled in from reference TRBV14 and TRBJ2-7, reads EAGVTQFPSHSVIEKGQTVTLRCDPISGHDNLYWYRRVMGKEIKFLLHFVKESKQDESGMPNNRFLAERTGGTYSTLKVQPAELEDSGVYFCASSQGVRVHEQYFGPGTRLTVT.

This chain connects TRBV13 to TRBJ2-3, with TRBD2 identical over 10 bases. After removal of 4 bases from V and 2 bases from J, the junction contained 3 bases not matched to a gene. The CDR3 totals 15 residues. CDR1 PRHDT and CDR2 FYEKMQ come from the germline V gene (reference sequence). CDR3 loop: CASSSGLASTDTQYF. CDR3 DNA sequence: TGTGCCAGCAGCTCGGGACTAGCGTCCACAGATACGCAGTATTTT.

The rearrangement joins TRBV27 to TRBJ2-2; 8 nucleotides agree with TRBD1. This CDR3 has 16 amino acids. The germline CDR1 and CDR2 sequences are MNHEY and SMNVEV (reference sequence). The V segment lost 5 bases and the J segment 4 bases; nucleotides outside the gene matches: 9. The CDR3 DNA reads TGTGCCAGCAGTCCTTCGACAGGGGAAATCACCGGGGAGCTGTTTTTT. Its translation: CASSPSTGEITGELFF.

The J gene is TRBJ1-1, the V gene TRBV6-2 or TRBV6-3; D not certain. Trimming cost V 8 bases and J 3 bases, with 13 bases left between them. The V gene's germline CDR1 is MNHEY and CDR2 SVGEGT. CDR3 length: 13 residues. CDR3 nucleotide sequence: TGTGCCAGCGGTACGCGAGGTTACACTGAAGCTTTCTTT. This encodes CASGTRGYTEAFF.

The rearrangement joins TRBV20-1 to TRBJ2-1, with TRBD2 matching over 8 bases. From germline, CDR1 is DFQATT and CDR2 SNEGSKA (reference sequence). The CDR3 has 16 residues. The V segment lost 0 bases and the J segment 4 bases; nucleotides outside the gene matches: 8. The CDR3 DNA reads as TGCAGTGCTAGAGAGGGCGGGGGGACACCTTACAATGAGCAGTTCTTC. This codes for CSAREGGGTPYNEQFF.

The V gene is TRBV2, the J gene TRBJ1-5; D is unresolved. The CDR3 sequence is 13 residues long. Germline CDR1 reads SNHLY; CDR2 reads FYNNEI. V lost 4 bases, J lost 7 bases, and 11 bases lay in between. The CDR3 coding sequence is TGTGCCAGCAGTGCCAGTCTCAACCAGCCCCAGCATTTT. It yields the protein CASSASLNQPQHF.

The chain carries TRBV29-1 and TRBJ2-5; D could derive from TRBD1 or TRBD2 (6 bases each). Trimming removed 4 bases from V and 2 bases from J, with 17 bases in between. Germline CDR1 reads SQVTM; CDR2 reads ANQGSEA. The CDR3 runs to 15 residues. The CDR3: CSVVGGDILQETQYF. In DNA form, the CDR3 reads TGCAGCGTTGTAGGCGGGGACATCCTTCAAGAGACCCAGTACTTC.

The rearrangement uses TRBV9 and TRBJ1-5; no reliable D call. This CDR3 contains 14 residues. V gave up 1 base and J gave up 0 bases, with 5 bases separating them. CDR1 SGDLS and CDR2 YYNGEE come from the germline V gene. CDR3 sequence reads: CASSVKDSNQPQHF. CDR3 DNA sequence: TGTGCCAGCAGCGTAAAAGATAGCAATCAGCCCCAGCATTTT.

V usage is TRBV20-1 and J usage is TRBJ2-3; tentatively, D is TRBD2 (6 bases). Between the trimmed V and J ends, which lost 7 bases and 5 bases, there was a span of 19 bases. The CDR3 runs to 14 residues. Germline V lookup: CDR1 DFQATT, CDR2 SNEGSKA (reference sequence). This CDR3 is CSVNRGNIEDTQYF. The CDR3 DNA follows: TGCAGTGTCAACCGGGGGAATATCGAAGATACGCAGTATTTT.

V and J are TRBV9 and TRBJ2-3, with 10 bases lining up with TRBD2. V lost 3 bases and J lost 5; bases outside the gene matches: 6. The germline V gene has CDR1 SGDLS and CDR2 YYNGEE. This CDR3 has 15 residues. CDR3 in DNA: TGTGCCAGCAGCGAGGGGGCTAGCGGGGGAGATACGCAGTATTTT. As protein: CASSEGASGGDTQYF.

V is TRBV20-1 and J is TRBJ1-3, with a weak D call TRBD1 (5 bases). There are 15 residues in the CDR3. V was trimmed by 2 bases and J by 3 bases, leaving 14 bases between them. CDR1 is DFQATT and CDR2 is SNEGSKA in the germline V gene (reference sequence). The CDR3 region has the DNA TGCAGTGCTAGAAACCCGATGGGGGATGGAAACACCATATATTTT. This encodes CSARNPMGDGNTIYF.

The chain is built from TRBV12-3 or TRBV12-4 and TRBJ2-5; D is undetermined. The CDR3 consists of 15 residues. The V end was cut by 5 bases, the J end by 0 bases, with 13 bases between. The CDR3 region is CASSPPPDYQETQYF. CDR3 coding DNA: TGTGCCAGCAGTCCACCTCCTGATTACCAAGAGACCCAGTACTTC.

Concerning this clonotype: Mismatch with germline at one junction end may stem from a read error. The genes are TRBV15 and TRBJ1-4; D is undetermined. This CDR3 comprises 14 residues. Germline CDR1 reads LNHNV; CDR2 reads YYDKDF (reference sequence). The CDR3 reads CATSSGSDNGKLFF. Here the CDR3 DNA reads TGTGCCACCAGTAGCGGTTCTGATAATGGAAAACTGTTTTTT.

This clonotype has a single count. The rearrangement joins TRBV12-3 or TRBV12-4 to TRBJ1-4, with D perhaps TRBD1 (5 bases). The V and J ends lost 5 bases and 7 bases respectively, with 8 bases between them. There are 12 residues in the CDR3. The chain's CDR3 is CASSTGGEKLFF. CDR3 DNA: TGTGCCAGCAGTACAGGAGGTGAAAAACTGTTTTTT.

V usage is TRBV29-1 and J usage is TRBJ1-1, with a possible D match to TRBD1 (5 bases). CDR3 size: 15 residues. Germline loops: CDR1 SQVTM, CDR2 ANQGSEA. The V end lost 3 bases, the J end lost 0 bases, and 14 bases lay between the germline ends. This CDR3 reads CSVEEGFPMNTEAFF. DNA for the CDR3: TGCAGCGTTGAGGAGGGGTTCCCCATGAACACTGAAGCTTTCTTT.

The chain links TRBV29-1 to TRBJ2-7; either TRBD1 or TRBD2 may fit D (6 bases each). Germline lookup yields CDR1 SQVTM and CDR2 ANQGSEA. V dropped 8 bases and J dropped 0 bases, with 11 bases sitting between them. The CDR3 has 12 residues. The CDR3 nucleotides are TGCAGCCGGGGGCCACGCTCCTACGAGCAGTACTTC. Its translation: CSRGPRSYEQYF.

J is TRBJ1-1 and V is TRBV20-1; 10 bases fit TRBD1. In germline, CDR1 is DFQATT, CDR2 SNEGSKA (reference sequence). After removal of 3 bases from V and 5 bases from J, the junction contained 12 bases not matched to a gene. The CDR3 spans 16 residues. The CDR3 sequence is CSARIRDRGLGTEAFF. As DNA, the CDR3 is TGCAGTGCTAGGATTAGGGACAGGGGACTGGGGACTGAAGCTTTCTTT.

The chain uses TRBV18 and TRBJ1-2, with D tentatively TRBD1 (6 bases). The length of the CDR3 is 13 residues. The germline V gene has CDR1 KGHSH and CDR2 LQKENI. Trimming removed 3 bases at V and 4 bases at J, with 9 bases between. The CDR3 nucleotides read TGTGCCAGCTCACCCGAGGGGGGCTATGGCTACACCTTC. It yields the protein CASSPEGGYGYTF.

This clonotype was observed once. This rearrangement joins TRBV27 to TRBJ1-4, with D uncertain. V was clipped by 7 bases and J by 3 bases, with 15 bases between them. This CDR3 spans 15 amino acids. Germline lookup yields CDR1 MNHEY and CDR2 SMNVEV (reference sequence). CDR3: CASIQDGFPNEKLFF. CDR3 DNA sequence: TGTGCCAGCATCCAAGACGGATTCCCTAATGAAAAACTGTTTTTT.

This rearrangement joins TRBV5-4 to TRBJ2-1; tentative D call: TRBD2 (7 bases). The CDR3 loop spans 13 amino acids. V lost 4 bases and J 8 bases, leaving 13 bases between the germline ends. Germline V lookup: CDR1 SGHNT, CDR2 YYREEE (reference sequence). CDR3 sequence (DNA): TGTGCCAGCAGCCTTAAAGGGGGGGATGAGCAGTTCTTC. Its translation is CASSLKGGDEQFF. Supplemented by reference TRBV5-4 and TRBJ2-1, the full variable domain reads ETGVTQSPTHLIKTRGQQVTLRCSSQSGHNTVSWYQQALGQGPQFIFQYYREEENGRGNFPPRFSGLQFPNYSSELNVNALELDDSALYLCASSLKGGDEQFFGPGTRLTVL.

The rearrangement links TRBV4-3 to TRBJ2-7; D unclear. V was shortened by 0 bases and J by 9 bases, with 18 bases between the two germline ends. Per germline, CDR1 LGHNA and CDR2 YSLEER. The CDR3 sequence is 15 residues long. The CDR3 DNA is TGCGCCAGCAGCCAAGAACGCTCCTCGGTTGTGGGGCAGTACTTC. This codes for CASSQERSSVVGQYF.

This clonotype was seen more than once but under ten times. Compared with germline, one end of the junction differs, possibly owing to a read error. The rearrangement links TRBV4-1 to TRBJ1-5, with D uncertain. This CDR3 has 12 residues. CDR1 is MGHRA and CDR2 is YSYEKL in the germline V gene. CDR3 sequence (DNA): TGTGCCAGCAGCCAAGGAAATCAGCCCCAGCATTTT. This encodes CASSQGNQPQHF.

J is TRBJ2-2 and V is TRBV20-1, with unresolved D. Per the germline V gene, CDR1 is DFQATT and CDR2 is SNEGSKA (reference sequence). Trimming removed 0 bases at V and 9 bases at J, with 14 bases between. The CDR3 is 14 amino acids. The CDR3 reads CSARDNGPERELFF. Written as DNA, the CDR3 is TGCAGTGCTAGAGATAACGGACCAGAAAGGGAGCTGTTTTTT.

V gene TRBV5-1 combines with J gene TRBJ2-1; the D is unclear. Trimming stripped 3 bases from V and 0 bases from J, with 10 bases between. Germline CDR1 and CDR2: SGHRS and YFSETQ. This CDR3 is 15 amino acids long. The CDR3 bases are TGCGCCAGCAGCTCCGGGCGCAGCTCCTACAATGAGCAGTTCTTC. This gives the protein CASSSGRSSYNEQFF.

The rearrangement joins TRBV9 to TRBJ2-7, with 10 bases aligning to TRBD1. V was clipped by 4 bases and J by 5 bases; unmatched bases: 3. CDR3 size: 13 residues. The germline V gene has CDR1 SGDLS and CDR2 YYNGEE. CDR3 region: CASSPGTGDEQYF. The DNA of the CDR3 is TGTGCCAGCAGCCCCGGGACAGGGGACGAGCAGTACTTC.

The chain joins TRBV29-1 to TRBJ2-7, with D possibly being TRBD1 or TRBD2 (5 bases each). Trimming removed 4 bases from V and 0 bases from J, with 10 bases in between. The CDR3 extends over 13 amino acids. CDR1 is SQVTM, CDR2 ANQGSEA, per germline. CDR3 loop: CSVGAGSSYEQYF. The DNA for the CDR3 is TGCAGCGTTGGTGCAGGGAGCTCCTACGAGCAGTACTTC.